In this sample, the clone carrying this TCR beta chain turned up once. The data originate from a study of shared clonotypes between healthy human individuals. Study processing details: Filtering differed since immunoSEQ provided only junctions, with no quality scores. The method was immunoSEQ multiplex PCR; TCRdb's version includes in-frame clones alone and lacks a portion of them. Clone size and the V and J calls come from that table; the DNA yielded D and trimming. Here the sample spans 2 million or so clones, 85% to 95% being singletons. The naive CD8 fraction comprised CD45RO-negative cells positively selected for CCR7 and excluded terminally differentiated effector memory CD45RA+ cells. The trim removed 3 bases at V and 4 bases at J, leaving 11 bases unmatched. This CDR3 region has 16 residues.

This sequence originates from a man between 18 and 35 years old in good health. This chain uses TRBV23-1 with TRBJ1-2, with TRBD1 identical over 7 bases. TRBV23-1 is an ORF, and what it does is uncertain. Sequenced material: naive CD8+ T cells sorted from blood. Here the CDR3 reads CASSQAGGEAGYGYTF. The DNA of the CDR3 is TGCGCCAGCAGTCAGGCAGGGGGGGAGGCAGGCTATGGCTACACCTTC.